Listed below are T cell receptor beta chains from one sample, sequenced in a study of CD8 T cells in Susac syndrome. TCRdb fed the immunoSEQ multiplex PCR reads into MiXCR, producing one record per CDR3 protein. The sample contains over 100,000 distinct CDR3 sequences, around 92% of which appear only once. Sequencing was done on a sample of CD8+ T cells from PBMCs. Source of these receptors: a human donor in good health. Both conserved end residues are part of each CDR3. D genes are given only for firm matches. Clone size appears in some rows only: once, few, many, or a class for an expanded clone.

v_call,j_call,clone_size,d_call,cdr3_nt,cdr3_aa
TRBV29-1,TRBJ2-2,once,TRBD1,TGCAGCGTTGTTGCAGGGGGCATTTCGGGGGAGCTGTTTTTT,CSVVAGGISGELFF
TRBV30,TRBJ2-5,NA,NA,TGTGCCTGGAGTCTCCCAGGGTTGGTCGGAAAGACCCAGTACTTC,CAWSLPGLVGKTQYF
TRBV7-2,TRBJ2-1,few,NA,TGTGCCAGCAGCTTAGGTAGCGGCTCCTACAATGAGCAGTTCTTC,CASSLGSGSYNEQFF
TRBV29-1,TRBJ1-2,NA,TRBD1,TGCAGCGGGGGACAGGGGCCGGGGGATGGCTACACCTTC,CSGGQGPGDGYTF
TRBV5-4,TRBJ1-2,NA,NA,TGTGCCAGCAGCCCCGAAGGGGTGGAGGGCTACACCTTC,CASSPEGVEGYTF
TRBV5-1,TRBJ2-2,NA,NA,TGCGCCACCGCTTCCGAGGGGAACACCGGGGAGCTGTTTTTT,CATASEGNTGELFF
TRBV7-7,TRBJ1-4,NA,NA,TGTGCTAGCAGCTTAAACTCGGGGGGCGCGGAGGAAAAACTGTTTTTT,CASSLNSGGAEEKLFF
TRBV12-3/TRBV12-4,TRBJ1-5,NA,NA,TGTGCCAGCAGTCCACTCCAAGGGGGCAATCAGCCCCAGCATTTT,CASSPLQGGNQPQHF
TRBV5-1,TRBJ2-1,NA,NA,TGCGCCAGCAGCTCCTCTGGGGGGACGAACAATGAGCAGTTCTTC,CASSSSGGTNNEQFF
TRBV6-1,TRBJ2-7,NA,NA,TGTGCCAGCACCCCCACATGGAGCTCCTACGAGCAGTACTTC,CASTPTWSSYEQYF
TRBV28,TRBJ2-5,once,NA,TGTGCCAGCAGGATGCTTGGGGGGCAAGAGACCCAGTACTTC,CASRMLGGQETQYF
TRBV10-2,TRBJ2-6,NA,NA,TGCGCCAGCAGGACGGGGAACGCCAACGTCCTGACTTTC,CASRTGNANVLTF
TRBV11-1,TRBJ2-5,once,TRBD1,TGTGCCAGCAGCTCCTTCTCCGGGACAGCATCGGCCCAGTACTTC,CASSSFSGTASAQYF